The clone carrying this TCR beta chain was seen more than once but under ten times. Trimming removed 2 bases from V and 4 bases from J, with 10 bases in between. The CDR3 contains 14 residues. Germline-derived CDR1 and CDR2 are SGDLS and YYNGEE. This record comes from a study of neurological immune-mediated disorders. 5'RACE with 10-nucleotide random UMIs produced the cDNA. TCRdb called the 5' RACE reads again in MiXCR, with one record for every CDR3 protein. The sample consists of 95,000 to 150,000 distinct CDR3 sequences, more than 2.5% of them appearing once. The receptor was derived from a woman aged 25 to 39 with multiple sclerosis. The V gene is TRBV9, the J gene TRBJ1-3, with D possibly TRBD1 on 6 matching bases. Sequenced material: PBMCs. The CDR3 nucleotides read TGTGCCAGCAGCGTGGGGGCGCAAGGAAACACCATATATTTT. This gives the protein CASSVGAQGNTIYF.